Sequencing of this TCR beta chain was carried out in a study of long-term antiretroviral therapy in people with HIV. Points from the study as a whole: Records did not include ART adherence, viral resistance or therapy changes. Transplant-donor-level diversity was not reached after ART, though diversity increased.

Of note for this clone: Its cognate antigen is unknown.

It was version v3.0 of the immunoSEQ assay that was run at survey level. The assay was immunoSEQ multiplex PCR, and TCRdb's table has in-frame clones only and misses some. This table holds approximately 17,000 clones, approximately 84% found once. Trimming shortened V by 5 bases and J by 6 bases, and 16 bases separated the two germline ends. Germline V lookup: CDR1 WNHNN, CDR2 SYGVQD (reference sequence). The CDR3 contains 14 residues. The clonotype originates from a man younger than 45 with HIV. The sequences come from unsorted PBMCs, collected 1.2 years before starting antiretroviral therapy. The chain couples TRBV10-1 to TRBJ1-1, with D possibly being TRBD1 (5 bases). CDR3 in amino acids: CASSSTGTAAEAFF. The CDR3 bases are TGCGCCAGCAGTTCCACCGGGACGGCGGCTGAAGCTTTCTTT.